Sequencing of this TCR beta chain was carried out in a study of control samples from healthy donors and cancer patients. Only in-frame clones appear in the TCRdb table, and some are missing; sequencing was by immunoSEQ multiplex PCR. The sample yields 400,000 to 450,000 clones, around 90% seen once. The germline gives CDR1 MDHEN, CDR2 SYDVKM. The CDR3 covers 16 residues. The V end was cut by 5 bases, the J end by 0 bases, with 16 bases between. The chain couples TRBV28 to TRBJ1-2; TRBD1 is a possible D gene (6 bases). This receptor was identified in a man aged 35 to 55 with head and neck cancer. The material sequenced was PBMCs. The DNA for the CDR3 is TGTGCCAGCAGTCCCCATGGGGGGCCTACTAACTATGGCTACACCTTC. Translating it yields CASSPHGGPTNYGYTF.